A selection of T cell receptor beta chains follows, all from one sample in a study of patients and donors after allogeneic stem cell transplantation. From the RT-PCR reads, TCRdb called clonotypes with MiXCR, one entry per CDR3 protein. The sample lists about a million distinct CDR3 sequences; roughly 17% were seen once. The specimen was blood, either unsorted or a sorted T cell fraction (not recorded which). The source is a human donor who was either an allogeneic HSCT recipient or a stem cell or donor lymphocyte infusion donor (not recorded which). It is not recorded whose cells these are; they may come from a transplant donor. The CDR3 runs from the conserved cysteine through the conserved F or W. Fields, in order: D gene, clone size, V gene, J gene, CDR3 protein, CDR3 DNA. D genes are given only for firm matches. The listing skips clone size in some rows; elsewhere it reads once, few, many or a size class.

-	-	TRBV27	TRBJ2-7	CASSFFIGYEQYF	TGTGCCAGCAGTTTTTTTATCGGCTATGAGCAGTACTTC
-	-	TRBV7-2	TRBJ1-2	CASSARTVAYGYTF	TGTGCCAGCAGCGCCCGGACAGTCGCCTATGGCTACACCTTC
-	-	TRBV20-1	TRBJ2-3	CSAMTTTDTQYF	TGCAGTGCGATGACTACCACAGATACGCAGTATTTT
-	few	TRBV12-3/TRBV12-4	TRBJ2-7	CASSLSLRRSYEQYF	TGTGCCAGCAGCCTGAGCCTGAGGCGATCCTACGAGCAGTACTTC
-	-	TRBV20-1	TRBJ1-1	CSARISAEAFF	TGCAGTGCTAGAATATCGGCTGAAGCTTTCTTT
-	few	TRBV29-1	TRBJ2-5	CSVFHLQETQYF	TGCAGCGTTTTCCACCTACAAGAGACCCAGTACTTC
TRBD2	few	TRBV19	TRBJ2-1	CASSMFPTGTSGSRNEQFF	TGTGCCAGTAGTATGTTCCCAACCGGGACTAGCGGGAGTCGGAATGAGCAGTTCTTC
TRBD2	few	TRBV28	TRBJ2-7	CASKAGVAGPSEQYF	TGTGCCAGCAAAGCGGGGGTAGCGGGTCCGAGCGAGCAGTACTTC
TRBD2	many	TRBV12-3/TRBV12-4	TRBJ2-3	CASSLGLADSSTDTQYF	TGTGCCAGCAGTTTGGGACTAGCAGATTCTAGCACAGATACGCAGTATTTT
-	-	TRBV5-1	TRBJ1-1	CASSLVRESEAFF	TGCGCCAGCAGCTTGGTCCGGGAATCTGAAGCTTTCTTT
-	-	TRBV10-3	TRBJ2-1	CAISESGGGLPNEQFF	TGTGCCATCAGTGAGTCGGGGGGGGGCCTTCCAAATGAGCAGTTCTTC
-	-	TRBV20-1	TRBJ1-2	CSAIGPESYGYTF	TGCAGTGCTATCGGTCCAGAAAGCTATGGCTACACCTTC
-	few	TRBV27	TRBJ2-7	CASSSQEGSYEQYF	TGTGCCAGCAGTTCGCAGGAGGGCTCCTACGAGCAGTACTTC
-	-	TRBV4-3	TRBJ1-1	CASSQDSGRTEAFF	TGCGCCAGCAGCCAAGATTCAGGAAGGACTGAAGCTTTCTTT
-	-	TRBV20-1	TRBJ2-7	CSARVWTGSYEQYF	TGCAGTGCTAGAGTTTGGACGGGCTCCTACGAGCAGTACTTC
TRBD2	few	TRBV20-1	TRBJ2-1	CSAHLAGGSSYNEQFF	TGCAGTGCTCACCTAGCGGGGGGAAGCTCCTACAATGAGCAGTTCTTC
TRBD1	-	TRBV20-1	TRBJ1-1	CSAPTGGAVGTEAFF	TGCAGTGCCCCGACAGGGGGGGCCGTGGGGACTGAAGCTTTCTTT
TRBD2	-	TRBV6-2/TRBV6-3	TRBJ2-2	CASSRTSGRTGELFF	TGTGCCAGCAGTCGGACTAGCGGAAGGACCGGGGAGCTGTTTTTT
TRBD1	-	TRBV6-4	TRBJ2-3	CASSETQTGGGDTQYF	TGTGCCAGCAGTGAGACCCAAACAGGGGGTGGAGATACGCAGTATTTT
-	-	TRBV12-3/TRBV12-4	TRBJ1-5	CASSVTGNNQPQHF	TGTGCCAGCAGTGTGACAGGTAACAATCAGCCCCAGCATTTT
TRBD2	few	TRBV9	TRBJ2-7	CASGPSGNGGYEQYF	TGTGCCAGCGGGCCTAGCGGAAATGGGGGTTACGAGCAGTACTTC
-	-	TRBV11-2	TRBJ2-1	CASSLSFPGLEQFF	TGTGCCAGCAGCTTATCATTCCCGGGACTCGAGCAGTTCTTC
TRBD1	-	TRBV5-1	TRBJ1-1	CASSPATPSGGTEAFF	TGCGCCAGCAGCCCCGCAACACCCTCAGGGGGCACTGAAGCTTTCTTT
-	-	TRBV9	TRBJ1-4	CASSDTKAEKLFF	TGTGCCAGCAGCGATACCAAGGCTGAAAAACTGTTTTTT
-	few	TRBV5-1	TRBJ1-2	CASSLTHNYGYTF	TGCGCCAGCAGCTTGACTCATAACTATGGCTACACCTTC
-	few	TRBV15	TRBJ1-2	CATSRDRVAGYYGYTF	TGTGCCACCAGCAGAGACAGGGTGGCAGGGTACTATGGCTACACCTTC
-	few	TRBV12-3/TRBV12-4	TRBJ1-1	CASSLSPRGGNTEAFF	TGTGCCAGCAGTTTATCCCCGAGGGGGGGGAACACTGAAGCTTTCTTT
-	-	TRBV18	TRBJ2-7	CASSPPSGPTGEQYF	TGTGCCAGCTCACCACCGTCAGGGCCGACTGGCGAGCAGTACTTC
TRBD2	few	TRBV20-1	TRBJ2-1	CSAGGAGRGIYNEQFF	TGCAGTGCAGGGGGAGCCGGGAGGGGGATCTACAATGAGCAGTTCTTC
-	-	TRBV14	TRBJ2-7	CASSQDLQEAVQYF	TGTGCCAGCAGCCAAGATTTGCAGGAGGCAGTGCAGTACTTC
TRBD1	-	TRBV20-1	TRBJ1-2	CSADTGGIWDYGYTF	TGCAGTGCTGACACAGGGGGCATTTGGGACTATGGCTACACCTTC
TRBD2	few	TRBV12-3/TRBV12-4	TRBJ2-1	CASSLAGGSGSKNEQFF	TGTGCCAGCAGTTTAGCTGGAGGTAGCGGGAGTAAAAATGAGCAGTTCTTC
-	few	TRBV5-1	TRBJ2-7	CASSLRRDSHEQYF	TGCGCCAGCAGCTTAAGGAGGGATTCCCACGAGCAGTACTTC
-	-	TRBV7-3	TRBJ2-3	CASSLIASKDTQYF	TGTGCCAGCAGCTTAATCGCTAGCAAAGATACGCAGTATTTT
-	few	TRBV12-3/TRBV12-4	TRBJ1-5	CASSFRVEGNQPQHF	TGTGCCAGCAGTTTTAGGGTAGAGGGCAATCAGCCCCAGCATTTT
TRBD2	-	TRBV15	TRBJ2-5	CATSRAAGVGETQYF	TGTGCCACCAGCAGAGCAGCGGGGGTTGGGGAGACCCAGTACTTC
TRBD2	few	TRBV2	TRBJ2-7	CASELSGNYEQYF	TGTGCCAGCGAGTTGAGCGGGAATTACGAGCAGTACTTC
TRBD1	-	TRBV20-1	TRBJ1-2	CSARSGQDSDGYTF	TGCAGTGCTAGGTCGGGACAGGATTCGGATGGCTACACCTTC
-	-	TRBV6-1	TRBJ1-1	CASRRDTVNTEAFF	TGTGCCAGCAGGCGAGACACGGTGAACACTGAAGCTTTCTTT
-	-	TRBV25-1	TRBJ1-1	CASSDGPRRLNTEAFF	TGTGCCAGCAGTGATGGGCCCCGACGGCTGAACACTGAAGCTTTCTTT
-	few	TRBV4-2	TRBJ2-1	CASSQSPGTQYNEQFF	TGTGCCAGCAGCCAGTCCCCCGGGACTCAGTACAATGAGCAGTTCTTC
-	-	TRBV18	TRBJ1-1	CASSPKTDSFGNTEAFF	TGTGCCAGCTCACCCAAGACAGACTCCTTCGGGAACACTGAAGCTTTCTTT
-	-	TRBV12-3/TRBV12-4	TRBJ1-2	CASSLTPLGNNYGYTF	TGTGCCAGCAGCCTTACCCCGTTAGGGAATAACTATGGCTACACCTTC
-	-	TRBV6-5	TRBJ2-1	CASSSPGTDPYNEQFF	TGTGCCAGCAGTTCACCCGGGACGGACCCTTACAATGAGCAGTTCTTC
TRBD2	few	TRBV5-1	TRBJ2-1	CASSDTRGLAYNEQFF	TGCGCCAGCAGCGACACCCGGGGACTAGCCTACAATGAGCAGTTCTTC
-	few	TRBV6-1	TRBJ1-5	CASSEMEQQPQHF	TGTGCCAGCAGTGAAATGGAGCAGCAGCCCCAGCATTTT
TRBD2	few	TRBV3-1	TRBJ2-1	CASSQEAGLAANEQFF	TGTGCCAGCAGCCAAGAAGCGGGACTAGCGGCTAATGAGCAGTTCTTC
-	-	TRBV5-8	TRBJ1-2	CASSVGPRAYGYTF	TGTGCCAGCAGCGTCGGACCCCGCGCCTATGGCTACACCTTC
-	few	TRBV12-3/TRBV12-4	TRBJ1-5	CASSSRGRSNQPQHF	TGTGCCAGCAGTAGCCGCGGCAGGAGCAATCAGCCCCAGCATTTT
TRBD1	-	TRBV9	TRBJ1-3	CASSVEVPSGRTGLDTIYF	TGTGCCAGCAGCGTAGAAGTCCCATCCGGTAGGACAGGGCTCGACACCATATATTTT
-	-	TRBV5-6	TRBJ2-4	CASSFSQVKNIQYF	TGTGCCAGCAGCTTTAGCCAGGTCAAAAACATTCAGTACTTC
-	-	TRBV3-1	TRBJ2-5	CASSQAGPGDQETQYF	TGTGCCAGCAGCCAAGCCGGGCCCGGGGACCAAGAGACCCAGTACTTC
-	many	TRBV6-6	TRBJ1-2	CASSYDYGYTF	TGTGCCAGCAGTTACGACTATGGCTACACCTTC
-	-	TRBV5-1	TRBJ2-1	CASSLSSGYNEQFF	TGCGCCAGCAGCTTGTCAAGCGGATACAATGAGCAGTTCTTC